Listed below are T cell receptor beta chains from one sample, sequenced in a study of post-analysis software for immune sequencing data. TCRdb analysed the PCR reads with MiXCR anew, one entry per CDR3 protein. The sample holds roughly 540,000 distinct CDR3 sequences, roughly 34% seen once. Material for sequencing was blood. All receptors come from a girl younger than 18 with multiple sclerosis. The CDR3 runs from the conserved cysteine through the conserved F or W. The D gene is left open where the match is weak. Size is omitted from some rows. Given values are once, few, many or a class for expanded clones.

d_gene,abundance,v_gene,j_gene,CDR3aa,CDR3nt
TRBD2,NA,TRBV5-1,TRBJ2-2,CASSSTSVNTGELFF,TGCGCCAGCAGCTCGACTAGCGTGAACACCGGGGAGCTGTTTTTT
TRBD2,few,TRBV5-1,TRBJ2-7,CASSLGPSGETYEQYF,TGCGCCAGCAGCTTGGGCCCGAGCGGGGAGACCTACGAGCAGTACTTC
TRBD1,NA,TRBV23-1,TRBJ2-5,CASSQSVTGVNQETQYF,TGCGCCAGCAGTCAATCGGTGACAGGGGTCAACCAAGAGACCCAGTACTTC
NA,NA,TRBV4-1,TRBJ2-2,CASSRITGELFF,TGCGCCAGCAGCCGGATTACCGGGGAGCTGTTTTTT
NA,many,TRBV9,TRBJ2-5,CASSVKSGEFQTQYF,TGTGCCAGCAGCGTAAAGTCTGGGGAGTTTCAGACCCAGTACTTC
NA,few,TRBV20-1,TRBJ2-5,CSASERDKRKETQYF,TGCAGTGCTAGTGAACGGGACAAAAGAAAAGAGACCCAGTACTTC
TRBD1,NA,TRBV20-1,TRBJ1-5,CSARRGTVNQPQHF,TGCAGTGCTAGAAGAGGGACAGTCAATCAGCCCCAGCATTTT
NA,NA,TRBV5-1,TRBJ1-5,CASSLGAMQPQHF,TGCGCCAGCAGCTTGGGGGCTATGCAGCCCCAGCATTTT
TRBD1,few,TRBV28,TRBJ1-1,CASSLPWTGRAFF,TGTGCCAGCAGTCTCCCCTGGACAGGGAGGGCTTTCTTT
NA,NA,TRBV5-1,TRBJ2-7,CASSFRTDSYEQYF,TGCGCCAGCAGCTTCAGGACAGACTCCTACGAGCAGTACTTC
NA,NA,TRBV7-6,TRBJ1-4,CASSPTNADEKLFF,TGTGCCAGCAGCCCAACTAACGCTGACGAAAAACTGTTTTTT
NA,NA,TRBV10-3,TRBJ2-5,CAISERLGETQYF,TGTGCCATCAGTGAGCGCTTGGGCGAGACCCAGTACTTC
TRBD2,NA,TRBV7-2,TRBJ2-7,CASSFPLAGAISYEQYF,TGTGCCAGCAGCTTCCCACTAGCGGGGGCCATATCCTACGAGCAGTACTTC
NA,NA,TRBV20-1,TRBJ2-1,CSTIGGAWNEQFF,TGCAGCACTATTGGGGGGGCCTGGAATGAGCAGTTCTTC
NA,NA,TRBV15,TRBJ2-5,CATSRAGRGQETQYF,TGTGCCACCAGCAGAGCGGGACGGGGGCAAGAGACCCAGTACTTC
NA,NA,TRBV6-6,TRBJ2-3,CANSYWTGSTDTQYF,TGTGCCAACAGTTACTGGACGGGCAGCACAGATACGCAGTATTTT
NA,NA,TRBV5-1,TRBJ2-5,CASSLAFTLVAYNEQYF,TGCGCCAGCAGCTTGGCGTTCACCTTAGTTGCCTACAATGAGCAGTACTTC
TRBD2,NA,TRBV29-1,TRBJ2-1,CSVLERGAYEQFF,TGCAGCGTCTTGGAGCGGGGGGCATATGAGCAGTTCTTC
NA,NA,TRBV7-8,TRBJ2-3,CASSFLGHGTDTQYF,TGTGCCAGCAGCTTTCTTGGACACGGCACAGATACGCAGTATTTT
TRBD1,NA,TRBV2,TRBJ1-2,CASSLTGQENGYTF,TGTGCCAGCAGCTTGACAGGGCAGGAGAATGGCTACACCTTC
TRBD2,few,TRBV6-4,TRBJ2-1,CASSERERGGWNEQFF,TGTGCCAGCAGTGAGAGAGAGCGGGGGGGCTGGAATGAGCAGTTCTTC
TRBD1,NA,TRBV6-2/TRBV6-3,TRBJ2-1,CANSPRQGSSYNEQFF,TGTGCCAACAGTCCTCGACAGGGGAGCTCCTACAATGAGCAGTTCTTC
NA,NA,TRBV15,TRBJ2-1,CATSPQFPAYNEQFF,TGTGCCACCAGCCCCCAGTTCCCCGCCTACAATGAGCAGTTCTTC
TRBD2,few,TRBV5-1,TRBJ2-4,CASSLGPGLGYLAKNIQYF,TGCGCCAGCAGCTTGGGACCGGGACTAGGATACTTAGCCAAAAACATTCAGTACTTC
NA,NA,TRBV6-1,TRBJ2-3,CASSEAWGQSRGTQYF,TGTGCCAGCAGTGAAGCTTGGGGACAGTCGCGGGGTACGCAGTATTTT
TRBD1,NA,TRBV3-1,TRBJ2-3,CASTRDRPTDTQYF,TGTGCCAGCACCCGGGACAGGCCCACAGATACGCAGTATTTT
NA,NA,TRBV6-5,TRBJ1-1,CASSSQQQKAFF,TGTGCCAGCAGTTCTCAACAGCAGAAGGCTTTCTTT
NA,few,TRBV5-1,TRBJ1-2,CASSLSGTAYGYTF,TGCGCCAGCAGCTTGTCCGGGACGGCCTATGGCTACACCTTC
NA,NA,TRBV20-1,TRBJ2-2,CSAQSRGIDTGELFF,TGCAGTGCCCAATCCCGGGGGATTGACACCGGGGAGCTGTTTTTT
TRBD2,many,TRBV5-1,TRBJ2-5,CASSLASGLAEETQYF,TGCGCCAGCAGCTTGGCTTCCGGACTAGCTGAAGAGACCCAGTACTTC
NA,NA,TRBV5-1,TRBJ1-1,CASSLPGGALVSTEAFF,TGCGCCAGCAGCTTGCCCGGGGGCGCTTTGGTCTCCACTGAAGCTTTCTTT
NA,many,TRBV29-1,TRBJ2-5,CSVEDLRSYQETQYF,TGCAGCGTTGAAGATCTAAGATCCTACCAAGAGACCCAGTACTTC
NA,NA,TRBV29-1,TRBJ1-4,CSVVGTNEKLFF,TGCAGCGTGGTCGGAACTAATGAAAAACTGTTTTTT
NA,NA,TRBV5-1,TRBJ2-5,CASSSDPRGGVQETQYF,TGCGCCAGCAGCTCGGATCCCAGGGGCGGGGTCCAAGAGACCCAGTACTTC
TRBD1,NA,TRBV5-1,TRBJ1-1,CASSRTTGGGEAFF,TGCGCCAGCAGCCGTACGACAGGGGGCGGGGAAGCTTTCTTT